This T cell receptor beta chain was documented in a study of CD8+CD57+ T cells in acquired aplastic anemia. On the study more broadly: The DNA of sorted CD4+ and CD8+ cells averaged around 3.2 ug.

Previously, flow cytometry had revealed CD8+CD57+ cell expansion in the patients chosen for sequencing. V lost 6 bases to trimming and J lost 7 bases; unmatched junction nucleotides: 13. The CDR3 spans 15 residues. This clonotype was found many times. The template for TCR beta VDJ and CDR3 sequence profiling was genomic DNA. TCRdb reanalysed the reads using MiXCR and keeps one entry per CDR3 protein. The data show roughly 290,000 distinct CDR3 sequences, with under 65% seen just once and under 1.5% held by the top ten. The origin of this receptor is a human donor with aplastic anemia. What was sequenced was sorted CD4+, CD8+, or CD8+CD57+ T cells (not recorded which) from PBMCs. The genes are TRBV12-3 or TRBV12-4 and TRBJ2-7; 9 bases line up with TRBD1. Here the CDR3 reads CASSPPGTGPFEQYF. The CDR3 DNA reads TGTGCCAGCAGCCCTCCCGGGACAGGGCCCTTTGAGCAGTACTTC.